The present TCR beta chain was sequenced within a study of PD-1 blockade in classical Hodgkin lymphoma. Brentuximab vedotin exposure varied among the patients, all of whom had relapsed after autologous stem cell transplantation. Only in-frame clones appear in the TCRdb table, and some are missing; sequencing was by immunoSEQ multiplex PCR. The sample includes around 34,000 clones, just over 75% of them seen just once. Per germline, CDR1 SGDLS and CDR2 YYNGEE. V shed 4 bases and J shed 5 bases, with 15 bases lying between them. The CDR3 length is 14 residues. This clonotype was obtained from a human donor with classical Hodgkin lymphoma. The chain combines TRBV9 with TRBJ1-2; tentatively, D is TRBD1 (6 bases). Material: peripheral blood mononuclear cells (PBMCs), obtained before the second cycle of nivolumab. The CDR3 sequence is CASSPQGGVYGYTF. The CDR3 DNA sequence: TGTGCCAGCAGCCCTCAAGGGGGAGTTTATGGCTACACCTTC.